This is a list of T cell receptor beta chains from one sample in a study of blood T cell repertoires in COVID-19. Generated by immunoSEQ multiplex PCR, the TCRdb table keeps only in-frame clones and is missing some. The sample has some 87,000 clones, 70% to 90% seen once; the top ten hold roughly an eighth. Sequences were obtained from peripheral blood. These receptors were collected from a human donor in a cohort sampled during active COVID-19. The CDR3 runs from the conserved cysteine through the conserved F or W. D genes are given only for firm matches. The size field is filled for only some rows; it gives once, few, many or a size class.

cdr3_aa: CASIAQGYNSPLHF
cdr3_nt: TGTGCCAGTATAGCCCAGGGATATAATTCACCCCTCCACTTT
d_call: -
clone_size: -
j_call: TRBJ1-6
v_call: TRBV19

cdr3_aa: CASMSGPTGELFF
cdr3_nt: TGTGCCAGCATGAGCGGGCCCACCGGGGAGCTGTTTTTT
d_call: -
clone_size: -
j_call: TRBJ2-2
v_call: TRBV6-5

cdr3_aa: CASSPRSYEQYF
cdr3_nt: TGTGCCAGCAGTCCGAGGTCCTACGAGCAGTACTTC
d_call: -
clone_size: -
j_call: TRBJ2-7
v_call: TRBV6-5

cdr3_aa: CAISESTQRGTQETQYF
cdr3_nt: TGTGCCATCAGTGAGTCGACCCAGCGGGGGACCCAAGAGACCCAGTACTTC
d_call: TRBD2
clone_size: -
j_call: TRBJ2-5
v_call: TRBV10-3

cdr3_aa: CASSTQTGHTGELFF
cdr3_nt: TGTGCCAGTAGTACACAGACAGGGCACACCGGGGAGCTGTTTTTT
d_call: TRBD1
clone_size: once
j_call: TRBJ2-2
v_call: TRBV19

cdr3_aa: CASSIPQGQGAGGYTF
cdr3_nt: TGTGCCAGTAGTATCCCTCAGGGACAGGGGGCTGGAGGCTACACCTTC
d_call: TRBD1
clone_size: many
j_call: TRBJ1-2
v_call: TRBV19

cdr3_aa: CASSRARYEQYF
cdr3_nt: TGTGCCAGCAGCCGCGCCCGATACGAGCAGTACTTC
d_call: -
clone_size: -
j_call: TRBJ2-7
v_call: TRBV7-2

cdr3_aa: CASSSTGSTYNSPLHF
cdr3_nt: TGTGCCAGCAGTTCCACAGGGTCTACCTATAATTCACCCCTCCACTTT
d_call: -
clone_size: -
j_call: TRBJ1-6
v_call: TRBV7-9

cdr3_aa: CASSGGGAGGRSYEQYF
cdr3_nt: TGTGCCAGCAGCGGAGGGGGAGCGGGGGGGCGCTCCTACGAGCAGTACTTC
d_call: TRBD2
clone_size: -
j_call: TRBJ2-7
v_call: TRBV11-2

cdr3_aa: CASSETSRLGGTDTQYF
cdr3_nt: TGTGCCAGCAGTGAAACCTCGAGACTAGGAGGCACAGATACGCAGTATTTT
d_call: -
clone_size: -
j_call: TRBJ2-3
v_call: TRBV6-1

cdr3_aa: CASSQLGQGAYEQYF
cdr3_nt: TGTGCCAGCAGCCAACTTGGACAGGGCGCCTACGAGCAGTACTTC
d_call: TRBD1
clone_size: -
j_call: TRBJ2-7
v_call: TRBV6-2/TRBV6-3

cdr3_aa: CASSFQGQTAGGYTF
cdr3_nt: TGCGCCAGCAGCTTTCAGGGACAGACGGCAGGTGGCTACACCTTC
d_call: TRBD1
clone_size: -
j_call: TRBJ1-2
v_call: TRBV5-1

cdr3_aa: CASSLGLAGGLDQYF
cdr3_nt: TGCGCCAGCAGCCTGGGACTAGCGGGGGGGCTCGACCAGTACTTC
d_call: TRBD2
clone_size: -
j_call: TRBJ2-5
v_call: TRBV5-1

cdr3_aa: CASSRGGANEKETQYF
cdr3_nt: TGCGCCAGCAGTAGAGGGGGGGCCAACGAGAAAGAGACCCAGTACTTC
d_call: -
clone_size: -
j_call: TRBJ2-5
v_call: TRBV5-1

cdr3_aa: CASSRYKGGTGELFF
cdr3_nt: TGTGCCAGCAGCAGATACAAAGGGGGCACCGGGGAGCTGTTTTTT
d_call: -
clone_size: -
j_call: TRBJ2-2
v_call: TRBV27

cdr3_aa: CASSHPGQGSYEQYF
cdr3_nt: TGTGCCAGCAGTCATCCGGGACAGGGCTCCTACGAGCAGTACTTC
d_call: TRBD1
clone_size: few
j_call: TRBJ2-7
v_call: TRBV7-8

cdr3_aa: CASSSLNRNTQYF
cdr3_nt: TGTGCCAGCAGCTCCCTTAACAGAAATACGCAGTATTTT
d_call: -
clone_size: -
j_call: TRBJ2-3
v_call: TRBV7-8

cdr3_aa: CASSYQGAQPQHF
cdr3_nt: TGTGCCAGCAGTTACCAGGGGGCGCAGCCCCAGCATTTT
d_call: TRBD1
clone_size: few
j_call: TRBJ1-5
v_call: TRBV6-5

cdr3_aa: CASSQGGGIAGNTIYF
cdr3_nt: TGTGCCAGCAGTCAAGGGGGCGGTATTGCTGGAAACACCATATATTTT
d_call: TRBD1
clone_size: -
j_call: TRBJ1-3
v_call: TRBV11-2

cdr3_aa: CATSDRPSGGGTDTQYF
cdr3_nt: TGTGCCACCAGTGACCGACCGTCCGGGGGGGGCACAGATACGCAGTATTTT
d_call: TRBD2
clone_size: -
j_call: TRBJ2-3
v_call: TRBV24-1

cdr3_aa: CAWRTGGGMFAEAFF
cdr3_nt: TGTGCCTGGAGAACAGGGGGGGGAATGTTCGCTGAAGCTTTCTTT
d_call: TRBD1
clone_size: -
j_call: TRBJ1-1
v_call: TRBV30

cdr3_aa: CASSRTGIPSYTF
cdr3_nt: TGTGCCAGCAGCCGGACCGGGATCCCATCTTACACCTTC
d_call: -
clone_size: few
j_call: TRBJ1-2
v_call: TRBV6-6

cdr3_aa: CASGPPNSPLHF
cdr3_nt: TGTGCCAGCGGGCCTCCCAATTCACCCCTCCACTTT
d_call: -
clone_size: once
j_call: TRBJ1-6
v_call: TRBV27

cdr3_aa: CATSDPQGGDEKLFF
cdr3_nt: TGTGCCACCAGTGATCCACAGGGGGGAGATGAAAAACTGTTTTTT
d_call: TRBD1
clone_size: -
j_call: TRBJ1-4
v_call: TRBV24-1

cdr3_aa: CASSQRELPGNTIYF
cdr3_nt: TGCGCCAGCAGCCAACGAGAGCTTCCTGGAAACACCATATATTTT
d_call: -
clone_size: -
j_call: TRBJ1-3
v_call: TRBV4-1

cdr3_aa: CASSQGDSTEAFF
cdr3_nt: TGTGCCAGCAGCCAAGGAGATTCGACTGAAGCTTTCTTT
d_call: -
clone_size: medium-sized
j_call: TRBJ1-1
v_call: TRBV14

cdr3_aa: CASSPGPGLAGNTDTQYF
cdr3_nt: TGCGCCAGCAGCCCCGGCCCCGGACTAGCGGGAAACACAGATACGCAGTATTTT
d_call: TRBD2
clone_size: -
j_call: TRBJ2-3
v_call: TRBV4-3

cdr3_aa: CAIRDSYEQYF
cdr3_nt: TGTGCCATCAGGGACAGCTACGAGCAGTACTTC
d_call: -
clone_size: -
j_call: TRBJ2-7
v_call: TRBV10-3

cdr3_aa: CARSSNTEAFF
cdr3_nt: TGTGCCAGAAGCTCAAACACTGAAGCTTTCTTT
d_call: -
clone_size: few
j_call: TRBJ1-1
v_call: TRBV5-3

cdr3_aa: CASNQGTGGRDTQYF
cdr3_nt: TGTGCCAGCAACCAGGGGACAGGGGGAAGAGATACGCAGTATTTT
d_call: TRBD1
clone_size: -
j_call: TRBJ2-3
v_call: TRBV6-5

cdr3_aa: CASSRTFDRGTYEQYF
cdr3_nt: TGCGCCAGCAGTCGAACTTTCGACAGGGGCACCTACGAGCAGTACTTC
d_call: TRBD1
clone_size: few
j_call: TRBJ2-7
v_call: TRBV4-3

cdr3_aa: CASKGVQGATEAFF
cdr3_nt: TGTGCCAGTAAGGGAGTACAGGGGGCCACTGAAGCTTTCTTT
d_call: TRBD1
clone_size: -
j_call: TRBJ1-1
v_call: TRBV19

cdr3_aa: CASSQLLRTSGDQETQYF
cdr3_nt: TGTGCCAGCAGCCAACTCCTCCGGACTAGCGGGGACCAAGAGACCCAGTACTTC
d_call: TRBD2
clone_size: -
j_call: TRBJ2-5
v_call: TRBV4-2

cdr3_aa: CASSLDQDTQYF
cdr3_nt: TGTGCCAGCAGCTTGGATCAGGATACGCAGTATTTT
d_call: -
clone_size: -
j_call: TRBJ2-3
v_call: TRBV5-6

cdr3_aa: CASSTGTGFNQPQHF
cdr3_nt: TGTGCCAGCAGTACCGGGACAGGCTTTAATCAGCCCCAGCATTTT
d_call: TRBD1
clone_size: few
j_call: TRBJ1-5
v_call: TRBV6-5

cdr3_aa: CASSQVDGGGEIYEQYF
cdr3_nt: TGCGCCAGCAGCCAAGTCGATGGCGGGGGGGAAATCTACGAGCAGTACTTC
d_call: TRBD2
clone_size: -
j_call: TRBJ2-7
v_call: TRBV4-3

cdr3_aa: CASSLLFGGPQETQYF
cdr3_nt: TGTGCCAGCAGCTTATTATTTGGCGGCCCCCAAGAGACCCAGTACTTC
d_call: -
clone_size: -
j_call: TRBJ2-5
v_call: TRBV11-2

cdr3_aa: CASSLAPSGGTYNEQFF
cdr3_nt: TGTGCCAGCAGCTTAGCCCCCAGCGGGGGGACCTACAATGAGCAGTTCTTC
d_call: TRBD2
clone_size: -
j_call: TRBJ2-1
v_call: TRBV7-6

cdr3_aa: CASSLLDRGTGELFF
cdr3_nt: TGTGCCAGCAGCTTACTTGACAGGGGCACCGGGGAGCTGTTTTTT
d_call: TRBD1
clone_size: -
j_call: TRBJ2-2
v_call: TRBV7-8

cdr3_aa: CATSRVGTVEAFF
cdr3_nt: TGTGCCACCAGCAGAGTAGGGACAGTCGAAGCTTTCTTT
d_call: TRBD1
clone_size: -
j_call: TRBJ1-1
v_call: TRBV15

cdr3_aa: CASSAHGGQENTEAFF
cdr3_nt: TGTGCCAGCTCAGCACACGGGGGACAGGAAAACACTGAAGCTTTCTTT
d_call: TRBD1
clone_size: -
j_call: TRBJ1-1
v_call: TRBV18

cdr3_aa: CASSSSLARAYEQYF
cdr3_nt: TGCGCCAGCAGCTCTAGCCTAGCGCGAGCCTACGAGCAGTACTTC
d_call: -
clone_size: -
j_call: TRBJ2-7
v_call: TRBV5-1

cdr3_aa: CASSFASGGGETQYF
cdr3_nt: TGTGCCAGCAGCTTCGCTAGCGGGGGGGGAGAGACCCAGTACTTC
d_call: TRBD2
clone_size: once
j_call: TRBJ2-5
v_call: TRBV5-5

cdr3_aa: CATSRGQDGNNEQFF
cdr3_nt: TGTGCCACCAGCAGAGGACAGGACGGCAACAATGAGCAGTTCTTC
d_call: -
clone_size: -
j_call: TRBJ2-1
v_call: TRBV15

cdr3_aa: CASSSGTANEKLFF
cdr3_nt: TGTGCCAGTAGCTCGGGAACAGCTAATGAAAAACTGTTTTTT
d_call: -
clone_size: -
j_call: TRBJ1-4
v_call: TRBV19

cdr3_aa: CASSLQAGGSYEQYF
cdr3_nt: TGTGCCAGCAGCTTACAAGCGGGGGGCTCCTACGAGCAGTACTTC
d_call: TRBD2
clone_size: -
j_call: TRBJ2-7
v_call: TRBV7-3

cdr3_aa: CASGTGLNTEAFF
cdr3_nt: TGTGCCAGCGGGACAGGCCTGAACACTGAAGCTTTCTTT
d_call: TRBD1
clone_size: -
j_call: TRBJ1-1
v_call: TRBV11-1

cdr3_aa: CASSEAWAGYNEQFF
cdr3_nt: TGTGCCAGCAGTGAAGCTTGGGCGGGGTACAATGAGCAGTTCTTC
d_call: -
clone_size: -
j_call: TRBJ2-1
v_call: TRBV6-1

cdr3_aa: CASSLVTGSYEQYF
cdr3_nt: TGCGCCAGCAGCTTGGTTACAGGGTCCTACGAGCAGTACTTC
d_call: -
clone_size: -
j_call: TRBJ2-7
v_call: TRBV5-1